Following are 12 T cell receptor beta chains from one sample sequenced in a study of Tregs in tolerant kidney transplant recipients. Method: immunoSEQ multiplex PCR; TCRdb's copy keeps in-frame clones and lacks some. Of roughly 250,000 clones in the sample, approximately 83% are singletons; the top ten hold under 0.65%. Sequenced input: CD4+ T cells from blood. The receptors were sampled from a human donor in good health.

The chain combines TRBV2 with TRBJ1-5, with D possibly TRBD1 on 5 matching bases. V lost 4 bases to trimming and J lost 2 bases, with 6 bases between them. Per the germline V gene, CDR1 is SNHLY and CDR2 is FYNNEI. The CDR3 has 13 amino acids. Here the CDR3 reads CASSVRGNQPQHF. Written as DNA, the CDR3 is TGTGCCAGCAGTGTCAGGGGCAATCAGCCCCAGCATTTT.

This sequence joins TRBV5-4 and TRBJ1-2; D not certain. The V end was cut by 4 bases, the J end by 8 bases, with 21 bases between. Looked up from germline, CDR1 is SGHNT and CDR2 is YYREEE (reference sequence). The CDR3 has 15 residues. This CDR3 reads CASSLPPGQPGGYTF. The CDR3 nucleotides read TGTGCCAGCAGCCTCCCCCCTGGCCAACCCGGCGGCTACACCTTC.

This CDR3 is CASSLIRGERWYEQYF. The CDR3 nucleotides read TGTGCCAGCAGCCTAATTCGGGGGGAGCGCTGGTACGAGCAGTACTTC. V usage is TRBV11-2 and J usage is TRBJ2-7, with 7 bases lining up with TRBD2. Trimming removed 5 bases from V and 4 bases from J; junction bases left unmatched: 14. The CDR3 runs 16 residues. Germline-derived CDR1 and CDR2 are SGHAT and FQNNGV.

The rearrangement links TRBV15 to TRBJ2-5; D is undetermined. The CDR3 totals 16 residues. V was clipped by 4 bases and J by 1 base, with 16 bases between them. The germline V gene encodes CDR1 LNHNV and CDR2 YYDKDF (reference sequence). CDR3 DNA sequence: TGTGCCACCAGCAACCTTCGATCGTGGACCCAAGAGACCCAGTACTTC. Protein product: CATSNLRSWTQETQYF.

This sequence joins TRBV7-8 and TRBJ1-2; D unclear. Germline V gene data show CDR1 as SGHVS and CDR2 as FQNEAQ. The V and J ends lost 3 bases and 6 bases respectively, with 17 bases between them. CDR3 length equals 15 residues. The CDR3 DNA sequence: TGTGCCAGCAGCTTTCCCACCAGCGGGAGGGATGGCTACACCTTC. Encoded protein: CASSFPTSGRDGYTF.

The V gene is TRBV10-2, the J gene TRBJ1-3; possibly TRBD1 for D (6 bases). The CDR3 sequence is 13 residues long. Trimming cost V 9 bases and J 4 bases, with 13 bases left between them. The germline V gene has CDR1 WSHSY and CDR2 SAAADI. CDR3 in DNA: TGCGCCAGAGGGGGGGACGAGGGAAACACCATATATTTT. Residues: CARGGDEGNTIYF.

Here the CDR3 DNA reads TGCGCCAGCAGACGGCTAGGGACAGAGAACACTGAAGCTTTCTTT. This encodes CASRRLGTENTEAFF. The V call is TRBV5-1, the J call TRBJ1-1, with 7 bases aligning to TRBD1. Germline loops: CDR1 SGHRS, CDR2 YFSETQ. The length of the CDR3 is 15 residues. Trimming cost V 5 bases and J 1 base; bases outside gene matches: 8.

V is TRBV2 and J is TRBJ2-3; 8 positions match TRBD2. The CDR3 is 19 residues long. Trimming removed 4 bases from V and 6 bases from J; junction bases left unmatched: 21. CDR1 and CDR2 (germline): SNHLY, FYNNEI. CDR3 region: CASSVSVGGLGTSADTQYF. CDR3 sequence (DNA): TGTGCCAGCAGTGTTTCGGTCGGCGGTTTAGGGACTAGTGCCGATACGCAGTATTTT.

The rearrangement uses TRBV9 and TRBJ1-2; D is possibly TRBD1 (5 bases). The V end lost 1 base, the J end lost 4 bases, and 8 bases lay between the germline ends. The CDR3 covers 13 residues. Germline lookup yields CDR1 SGDLS and CDR2 YYNGEE. The CDR3 spells CASSVRGGYGYTF. In DNA, the CDR3 is TGTGCCAGCAGCGTACGGGGGGGCTATGGCTACACCTTC. Supplemented by reference TRBV9 and TRBJ1-2, the full variable domain reads DSGVTQTPKHLITATGQRVTLRCSPRSGDLSVYWYQQSLDQGLQFLIQYYNGEERAKGNILERFSAQQFPDLHSELNLSSLELGDSALYFCASSVRGGYGYTFGSGTRLTVV.

The gene calls are TRBV11-2 and TRBJ2-7; D ambiguous. Germline loops: CDR1 SGHAT, CDR2 FQNNGV. This CDR3 contains 16 residues. The V end was cut by 5 bases, the J end by 3 bases, with 20 bases between. CDR3 amino acids: CASSPSLLQASYEQYF. CDR3 in DNA: TGTGCCAGCAGCCCCAGCCTACTCCAGGCAAGCTACGAGCAGTACTTC.

This clone was found a few times. The chain uses TRBV9 and TRBJ2-2; possibly TRBD2 for D (7 bases). The CDR3 length is 15 residues. Germline V gene data show CDR1 as SGDLS and CDR2 as YYNGEE. V gave up 7 bases and J gave up 3 bases, with 16 bases separating them. The DNA of the CDR3 is TGTGCCAGCTCGCGACGAGGGGGGGACACCGGGGAGCTGTTTTTT. As protein: CASSRRGGDTGELFF.

This chain uses TRBV2 with TRBJ2-1; 11 bases line up with TRBD2. The CDR3 consists of 14 residues. V gave up 6 bases and J gave up 10 bases; unmatched junction bases: 8. Germline CDR1 SNHLY, CDR2 FYNNEI. The CDR3 DNA reads TGTGCCAGCAGGGTTAGCGGGAGGGCTGGCGAGCAGTTCTTC. It is translated as CASRVSGRAGEQFF.